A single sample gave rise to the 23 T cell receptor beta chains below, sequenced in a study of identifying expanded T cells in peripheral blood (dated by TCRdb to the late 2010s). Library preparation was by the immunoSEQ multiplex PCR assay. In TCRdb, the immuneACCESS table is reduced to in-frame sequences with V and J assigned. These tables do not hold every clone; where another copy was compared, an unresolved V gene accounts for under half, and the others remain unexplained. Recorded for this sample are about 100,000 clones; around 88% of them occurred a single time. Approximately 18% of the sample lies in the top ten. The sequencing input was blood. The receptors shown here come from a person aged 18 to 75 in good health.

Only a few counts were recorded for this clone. The DNA of the CDR3 is TGTGCCAGCAGCTTAGTGACAGGGAAGGGCTACACCTTC. Encoded protein: CASSLVTGKGYTF. The chain uses TRBV11-2 and TRBJ1-2, with TRBD1 matching over 7 bases. The J segment lost 8 bases and the V segment lost 1 base, leaving 4 bases of the junction unmatched. The CDR3 loop spans 13 amino acids. The germline CDR1 and CDR2 sequences are SGHAT and FQNNGV.

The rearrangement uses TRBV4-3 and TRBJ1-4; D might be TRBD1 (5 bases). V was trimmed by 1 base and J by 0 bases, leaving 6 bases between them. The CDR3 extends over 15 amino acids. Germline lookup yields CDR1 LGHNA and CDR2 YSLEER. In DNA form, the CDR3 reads TGCGCCAGCAGCCAAGCGGGGGCAACTAATGAAAAACTGTTTTTT. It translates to CASSQAGATNEKLFF.

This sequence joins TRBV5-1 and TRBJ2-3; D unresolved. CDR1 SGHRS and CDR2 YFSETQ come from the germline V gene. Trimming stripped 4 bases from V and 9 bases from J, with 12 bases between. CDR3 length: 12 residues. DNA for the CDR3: TGCGCCAGCAGCACCCCAACGACCACGCAGTATTTT. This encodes CASSTPTTTQYF. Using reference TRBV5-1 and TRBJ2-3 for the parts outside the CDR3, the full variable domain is KAGVTQTPRYLIKTRGQQVTLSCSPISGHRSVSWYQQTPGQGLQFLFEYFSETQRNKGNFPGRFSGRQFSNSRSEMNVSTLELGDSALYLCASSTPTTTQYFGPGTRLTVL.

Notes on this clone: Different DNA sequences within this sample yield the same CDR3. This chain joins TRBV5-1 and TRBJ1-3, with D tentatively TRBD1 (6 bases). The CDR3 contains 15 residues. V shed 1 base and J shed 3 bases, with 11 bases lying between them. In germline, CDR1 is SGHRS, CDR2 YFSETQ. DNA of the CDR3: TGCGCCAGCAGCTTGCTGGGGGGCTTTGGAAACACCATATATTTT. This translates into CASSLLGGFGNTIYF.

This CDR3 reads CASRMGADGGNIQYF. The CDR3, as DNA: TGTGCCAGCAGAATGGGGGCTGACGGCGGAAACATTCAGTACTTC. This chain links TRBV6-1 with TRBJ2-4, with D possibly matching TRBD1 (6 bases). CDR3 length: 15 residues. Trimming pared 6 bases from V and 6 bases from J, leaving 18 bases between. The germline CDR1 and CDR2 sequences are MNHNS and SASEGT.

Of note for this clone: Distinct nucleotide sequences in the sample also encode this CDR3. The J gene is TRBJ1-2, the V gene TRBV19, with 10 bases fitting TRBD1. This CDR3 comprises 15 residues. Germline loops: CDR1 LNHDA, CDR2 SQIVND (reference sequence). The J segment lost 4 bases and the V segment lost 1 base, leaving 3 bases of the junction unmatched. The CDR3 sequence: CASSIATGGGYGYTF. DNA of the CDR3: TGTGCCAGTAGTATAGCGACAGGGGGCGGCTATGGCTACACCTTC.

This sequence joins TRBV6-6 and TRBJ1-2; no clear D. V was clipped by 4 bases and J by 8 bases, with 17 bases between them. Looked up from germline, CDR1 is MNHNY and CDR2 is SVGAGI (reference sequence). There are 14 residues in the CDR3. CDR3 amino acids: CASSLGQASGGYTF. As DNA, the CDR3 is TGTGCCAGCAGTTTGGGCCAGGCCTCGGGGGGCTACACCTTC.

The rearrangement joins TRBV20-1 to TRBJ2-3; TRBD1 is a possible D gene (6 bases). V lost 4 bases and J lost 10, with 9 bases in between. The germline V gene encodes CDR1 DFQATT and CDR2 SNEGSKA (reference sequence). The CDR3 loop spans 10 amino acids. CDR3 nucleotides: TGCAGTGCTAACCGACAGGCGCAGTATTTT. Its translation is CSANRQAQYF.

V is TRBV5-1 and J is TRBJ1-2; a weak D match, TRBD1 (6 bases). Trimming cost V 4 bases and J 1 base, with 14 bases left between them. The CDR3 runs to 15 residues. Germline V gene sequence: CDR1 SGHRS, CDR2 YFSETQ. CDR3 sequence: CASSPAGAVNYGYTF. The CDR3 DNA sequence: TGCGCCAGCAGCCCGGCAGGGGCGGTTAACTATGGCTACACCTTC.

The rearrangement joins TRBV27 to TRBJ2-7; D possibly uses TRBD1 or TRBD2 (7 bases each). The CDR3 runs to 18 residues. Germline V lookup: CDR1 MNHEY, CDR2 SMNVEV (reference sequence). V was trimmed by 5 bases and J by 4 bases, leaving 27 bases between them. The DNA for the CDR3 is TGTGCCAGCAGTCCCCCGGGGAGGGGGCGCGAGGGGGTTTACGAGCAGTACTTC. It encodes CASSPPGRGREGVYEQYF.

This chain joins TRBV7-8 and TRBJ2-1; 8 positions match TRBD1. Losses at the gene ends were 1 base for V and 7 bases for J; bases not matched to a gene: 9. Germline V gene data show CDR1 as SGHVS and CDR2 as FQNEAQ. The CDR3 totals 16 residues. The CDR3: CASSLEARTGWNEQFF. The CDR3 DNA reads TGTGCCAGCAGCTTAGAGGCGAGGACAGGGTGGAATGAGCAGTTCTTC.

CDR3 in amino acids: CASSSSPTSTDTQYF. The CDR3 DNA reads as TGTGCCAGCAGTTCTTCCCCCACCAGCACAGATACGCAGTATTTT. The gene calls are TRBV7-9 and TRBJ2-3, with D unresolved. The germline V and J ends were trimmed by 6 bases and 0 bases, with 13 bases remaining between them. Germline V gene sequence: CDR1 SEHNR, CDR2 FQNEAQ (reference sequence). The CDR3 spans 15 residues.

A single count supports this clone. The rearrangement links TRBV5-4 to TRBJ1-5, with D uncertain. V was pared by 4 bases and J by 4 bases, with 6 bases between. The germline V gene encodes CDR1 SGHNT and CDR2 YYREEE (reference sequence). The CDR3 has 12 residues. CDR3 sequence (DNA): TGTGCCAGCAGCCAAGATAATCAGCCCCAGCATTTT. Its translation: CASSQDNQPQHF.

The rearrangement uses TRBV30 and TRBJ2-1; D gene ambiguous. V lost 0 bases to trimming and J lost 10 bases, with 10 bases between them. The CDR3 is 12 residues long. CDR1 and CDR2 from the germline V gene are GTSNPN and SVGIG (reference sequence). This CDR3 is CAWSVPRVEQFF. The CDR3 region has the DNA TGTGCCTGGAGTGTACCCCGGGTAGAGCAGTTCTTC.

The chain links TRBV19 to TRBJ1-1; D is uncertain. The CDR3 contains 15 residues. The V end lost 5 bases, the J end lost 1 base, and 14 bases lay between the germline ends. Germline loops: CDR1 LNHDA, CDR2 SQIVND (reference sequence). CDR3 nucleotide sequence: TGTGCCAGTAGTCAACGACCCTTGGAGAACACTGAAGCTTTCTTT. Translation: CASSQRPLENTEAFF. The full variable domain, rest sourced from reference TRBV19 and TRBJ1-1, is DGGITQSPKYLFRKEGQNVTLSCEQNLNHDAMYWYRQDPGQGLRLIYYSQIVNDFQKGDIAEGYSVSREKKESFPLTVTSAQKNPTAFYLCASSQRPLENTEAFFGQGTRLTVV.

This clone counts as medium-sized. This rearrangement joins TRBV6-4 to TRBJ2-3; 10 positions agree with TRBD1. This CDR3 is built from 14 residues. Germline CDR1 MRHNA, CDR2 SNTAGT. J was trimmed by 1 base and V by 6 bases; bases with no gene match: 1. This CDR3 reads CASSGTGGTDTQYF. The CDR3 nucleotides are TGTGCCAGCAGCGGGACAGGGGGCACAGATACGCAGTATTTT.

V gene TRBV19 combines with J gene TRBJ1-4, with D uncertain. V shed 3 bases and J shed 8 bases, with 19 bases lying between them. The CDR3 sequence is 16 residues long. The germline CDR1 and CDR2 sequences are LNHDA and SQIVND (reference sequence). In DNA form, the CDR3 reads TGTGCCAGTAGTATTATCATGTCAGCGGTCGGAGAAAAACTGTTTTTT. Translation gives CASSIIMSAVGEKLFF.

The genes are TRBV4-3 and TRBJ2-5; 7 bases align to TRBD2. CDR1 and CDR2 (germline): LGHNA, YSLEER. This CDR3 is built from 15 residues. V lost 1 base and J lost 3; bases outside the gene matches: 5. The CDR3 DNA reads TGCGCCAGCAGCCAAGGGCCTAGCGGTGAAGAGACCCAGTACTTC. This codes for CASSQGPSGEETQYF.

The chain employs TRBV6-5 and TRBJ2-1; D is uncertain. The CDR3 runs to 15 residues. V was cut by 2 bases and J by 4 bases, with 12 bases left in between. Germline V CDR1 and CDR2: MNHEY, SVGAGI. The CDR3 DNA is TGTGCCAGCAGTTACGTACAGAGTATATACAATGAGCAGTTCTTC. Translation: CASSYVQSIYNEQFF.

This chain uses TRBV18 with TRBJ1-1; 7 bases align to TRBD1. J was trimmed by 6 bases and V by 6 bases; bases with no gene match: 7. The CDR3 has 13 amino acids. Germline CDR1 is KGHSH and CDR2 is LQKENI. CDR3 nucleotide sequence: TGTGCCAGCTCTCCTACAGGGGAAGCTGAAGCTTTCTTT. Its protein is CASSPTGEAEAFF.

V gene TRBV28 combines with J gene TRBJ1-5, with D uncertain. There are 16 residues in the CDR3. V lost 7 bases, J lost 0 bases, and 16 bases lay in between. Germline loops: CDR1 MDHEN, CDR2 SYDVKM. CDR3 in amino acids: CASTLGTVYSNQPQHF. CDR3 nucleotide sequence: TGTGCCAGCACCCTAGGAACCGTTTATAGCAATCAGCCCCAGCATTTT.

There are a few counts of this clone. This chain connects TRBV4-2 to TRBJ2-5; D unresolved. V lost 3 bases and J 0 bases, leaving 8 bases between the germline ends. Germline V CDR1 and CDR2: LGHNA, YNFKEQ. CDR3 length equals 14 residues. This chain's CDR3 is CASSQVGNQETQYF. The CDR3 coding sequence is TGTGCCAGCAGCCAGGTCGGCAACCAAGAGACCCAGTACTTC.

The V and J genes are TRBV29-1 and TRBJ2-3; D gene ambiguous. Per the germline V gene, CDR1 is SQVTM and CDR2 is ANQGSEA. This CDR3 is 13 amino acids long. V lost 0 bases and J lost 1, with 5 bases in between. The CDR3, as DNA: TGCAGCGTTGAAGACGCCGGCACAGATACGCAGTATTTT. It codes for CSVEDAGTDTQYF.